The entry below describes one TCR beta chain. This clone has just one count. This receptor's antigen is unknown. One base away there is no much larger clone; base qualities are not given. These data belong to a study of blood T cell repertoires in COVID-19 (TCRdb year 2020). A note on the overall study: Samples covering the acute and convalescent phases of COVID-19 were provided by collaborators in the United States, Italy and Spain. Samples were obtained from the ongoing ImmuneRACE study (first 160 participants) and from about 1,300 subjects provided by 6 global collaborators. Sample metadata almost always included a de-identified subject ID, COVID-19 status, age in years and sex. HLA class I and class II types, where available, came from metadata supplied by the sample provider rather than from assay-based typing. Subjects who had been exposed to COVID-19, were actively infected with it, or had recovered from it provided the deeply sampled blood TCRbeta repertoires that made up the dataset. The repertoires were released in a freely available public database meant as a resource for research on the immune response to SARS-CoV-2. The prospective study material was composed of cDNA or gDNA derived from T cells, B-cell-depleted T cells, or PBMCs. Study-level results and caveats: How much clinical and demographic metadata was included differed by source and by participant, and the metadata was provided uncurated.

Enrolling through a virtual design, the prospective study's participants ranged in age from roughly 18 to 89 years and lived across 20 to 25 United States geographic areas. In the prospective study, participants were assigned to cohorts based on the clinical history participants reported in a screening survey and a study questionnaire. Recovered participants in ImmuneRACE Cohort 3 were defined as having two consecutive negative NP/OP PCR tests, clearance from a healthcare professional, or resolution of symptoms. Mobile phlebotomists in the prospective study collected whole blood, serum and a nasopharyngeal or oropharyngeal swab from every participant. Participants in the prospective study had the option to provide additional blood draws and questionnaires over a roughly 2-month period. Blood samples from the prospective study were shipped frozen or at room temperature prior to DNA extraction. TCRbeta CDR3 regions were amplified from genomic DNA by means of the immunoSEQ Assay, a bias-controlled multiplex PCR. Concerning the study's data processing: Nucleated cell counts per sample were estimated from amplification of reference gene primers within the assay. To quantify the absolute abundance of each unique TCRbeta CDR3 rearrangement, sequence reads were collapsed and filtered. For each sample, productive Simpson clonality was calculated as the square root of Simpson's diversity index across productive rearrangements. TCRdb took over this immuneACCESS table, retaining in-frame rearrangements with V and J assigned. Such tables are incomplete; in checked studies, under half of the missing clones stem from an unresolved V gene, and the remainder is unexplained. The V and J calls and the clone size are those of that table, but D and trimming were determined from the DNA. This sample holds 220,000 or so clones; approximately 85% were observed only once. In total, the top ten clones hold more than 2% of the sample.

The CDR3 runs 16 residues from the cysteine to the phenylalanine. Only the CDR3 part of the read is kept: 48 bases, read in frame from the first base. V and J are trimmed by 2 bases and 7 bases, and the gene matches miss 11 bases of the junction. According to the germline V gene, CDR1 reads KGHSH and CDR2 reads LQKENI. This receptor was identified in a woman aged 45-60 years who had recovered from COVID-19. Material for sequencing was PBMCs or T cells enriched from blood (not recorded which). The chain employs TRBV18 and TRBJ1-2; 9 central nucleotides agree with TRBD1. CDR3 sequence: CASSPSQGQGSSGYTF. The nucleotide sequence reads as follows: TGTGCCAGCTCACCAAGCCAGGGACAGGGCTCCTCTGGCTACACCTTC. Reference TRBV18 and TRBJ1-2 genes cover what lies past the CDR3, so the full variable domain is NAGVMQNPRHLVRRRGQEARLRCSPMKGHSHVYWYRQLPEEGLKFMVYLQKENIIDESGMPKERFSAEFPKEGPSILRIQQVVRGDSAAYFCASSPSQGQGSSGYTFGSGTRLTVV.